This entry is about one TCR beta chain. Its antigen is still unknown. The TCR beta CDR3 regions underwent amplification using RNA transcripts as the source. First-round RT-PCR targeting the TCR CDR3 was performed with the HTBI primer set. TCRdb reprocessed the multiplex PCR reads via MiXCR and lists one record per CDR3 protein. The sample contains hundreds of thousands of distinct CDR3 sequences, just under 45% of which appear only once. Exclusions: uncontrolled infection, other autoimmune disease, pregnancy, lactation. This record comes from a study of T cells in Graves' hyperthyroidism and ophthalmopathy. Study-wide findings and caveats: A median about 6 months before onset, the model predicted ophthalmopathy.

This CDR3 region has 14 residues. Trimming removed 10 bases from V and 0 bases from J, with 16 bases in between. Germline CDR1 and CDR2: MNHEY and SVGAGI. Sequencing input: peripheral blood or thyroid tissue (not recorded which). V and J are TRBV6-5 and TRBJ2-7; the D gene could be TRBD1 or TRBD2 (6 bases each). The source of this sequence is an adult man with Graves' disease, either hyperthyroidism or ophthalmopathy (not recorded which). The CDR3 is CAIRIGGNSYEQYF. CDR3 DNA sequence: TGTGCCATCAGGATCGGGGGCAACTCCTACGAGCAGTACTTC.